This TCR beta chain was profiled in a study of cytomegalovirus exposure and HLA in healthy donors. The CDR3 consists of 19 residues. After removal of 2 bases from V and 4 bases from J, the junction contained 16 bases not matched to a gene. Germline loops: CDR1 SGHRS, CDR2 YFSETQ. The study ran its PCR with 60 Vbeta and 13 Jbeta primers. The method was immunoSEQ multiplex PCR; TCRdb's version includes in-frame clones alone and lacks a portion of them. This repertoire includes under 65,000 clones. This receptor was identified in a woman aged 40 to 50 in good health and CMV-seronegative. Sequences were obtained from PBMCs. The chain carries TRBV5-1 and TRBJ2-2; 8 bases are shared with TRBD1. The CDR3 bases are TGCGCCAGCAGCTTTCGTATGAGGACAGGGTTATTAAGCACCGGGGAGCTGTTTTTT. The encoded protein is CASSFRMRTGLLSTGELFF.